This T cell receptor beta chain was obtained from a study of blood T cells in healthy people across ages. Study-wide points: Aged donors had fewer naive CD4+ cells and lower diversity than long-lived donors.

Notes on this clonotype: Its target is not known.

Germline CDR1 is SQVTM and CDR2 is ANQGSEA. The CDR3 consists of 15 residues. V lost 4 bases, J lost 10 bases, and 25 bases lay in between. With a J-beta primer mix and a sample-barcoded 5' primer, a second PCR ran roughly 7 to 11 cycles. Via MiXCR, TCRdb re-called the 5' RACE reads, giving one row per CDR3 protein. The profile shows hundreds of thousands of distinct CDR3 sequences, 35% to 50% of them singletons. The sequenced material came from blood. This clonotype originated in a man older than 75 in good health. The chain is built from TRBV29-1 and TRBJ1-1; TRBD1 is a possible D gene (5 bases). DNA of the CDR3: TGCAGCGTTGTAGAAATTTCCTATACAAGGGGTGTAGCTTTCTTT. Translation: CSVVEISYTRGVAFF.